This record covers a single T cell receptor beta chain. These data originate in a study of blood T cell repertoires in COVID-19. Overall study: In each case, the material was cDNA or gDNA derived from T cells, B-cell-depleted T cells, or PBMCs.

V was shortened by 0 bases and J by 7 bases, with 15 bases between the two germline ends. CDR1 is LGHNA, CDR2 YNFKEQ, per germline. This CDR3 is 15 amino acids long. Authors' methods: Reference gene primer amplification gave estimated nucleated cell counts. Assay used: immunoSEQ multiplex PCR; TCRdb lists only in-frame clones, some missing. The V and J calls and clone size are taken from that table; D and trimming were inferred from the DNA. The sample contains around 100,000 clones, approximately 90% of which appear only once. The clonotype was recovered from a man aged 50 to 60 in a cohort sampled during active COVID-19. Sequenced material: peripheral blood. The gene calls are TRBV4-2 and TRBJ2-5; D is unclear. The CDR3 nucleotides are TGTGCCAGCAGCCAAGAAGCGCGCTCCCCGAGGACCCAGTACTTC. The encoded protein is CASSQEARSPRTQYF.